This is a list of T cell receptor beta chains from one sample in a study of identical twins. TCRdb reprocessed the 5' RACE reads with MiXCR, giving one entry per CDR3 protein. The sample shows some 1,600,000 distinct CDR3 sequences, more than 30% of them seen only once. The sample was cord blood. Source of these receptors: a newborn girl in good health. CDR3s include the opening cysteine and the closing phenylalanine or tryptophan. The order of the fields is V gene, clone size, J gene, D gene, CDR3 protein, CDR3 DNA. The D gene is left open where the match is weak. Size tells how often a clone was seen (once, few, many) or the class of an expanded clone, and some rows leave it out.

v_call: TRBV10-3
clone_size: NA
j_call: TRBJ1-5
d_call: NA
cdr3_aa: CAISDPNVGASNQPQHF
cdr3_nt: TGTGCCATCAGTGACCCTAACGTAGGGGCATCCAATCAGCCCCAGCATTTT

v_call: TRBV12-3/TRBV12-4
clone_size: few
j_call: TRBJ2-7
d_call: NA
cdr3_aa: CASSASGSREQYF
cdr3_nt: TGTGCCAGCAGTGCCTCAGGGAGTCGCGAGCAGTACTTC

v_call: TRBV12-3/TRBV12-4
clone_size: NA
j_call: TRBJ2-3
d_call: TRBD1
cdr3_aa: CASSLTDRAGDTQYF
cdr3_nt: TGTGCCAGCAGTTTAACGGACAGGGCGGGAGATACGCAGTATTTT

v_call: TRBV6-6
clone_size: NA
j_call: TRBJ2-4
d_call: TRBD2
cdr3_aa: CASSLTSADIQYF
cdr3_nt: TGTGCCAGCAGCCTGACTAGCGCTGACATTCAGTACTTC

v_call: TRBV4-1
clone_size: NA
j_call: TRBJ2-7
d_call: NA
cdr3_aa: CASSQVRPLYNEQYF
cdr3_nt: TGCGCCAGCAGCCAAGTTCGGCCGCTCTACAATGAGCAGTACTTC

v_call: TRBV12-3/TRBV12-4
clone_size: few
j_call: TRBJ2-7
d_call: NA
cdr3_aa: CASSLFGTQYEQYF
cdr3_nt: TGTGCCAGCAGTTTATTCGGGACACAGTACGAGCAGTACTTC

v_call: TRBV28
clone_size: NA
j_call: TRBJ1-2
d_call: NA
cdr3_aa: CASSLPIVSNCGYTF
cdr3_nt: TGTGCCAGCAGTTTGCCCATCGTCTCTAACTGTGGCTACACCTTC

v_call: TRBV7-6
clone_size: few
j_call: TRBJ2-7
d_call: NA
cdr3_aa: CASSLVAGQIYEQYF
cdr3_nt: TGTGCCAGCAGCTTAGTAGCGGGACAGATTTACGAGCAGTACTTC

v_call: TRBV25-1
clone_size: NA
j_call: TRBJ1-5
d_call: NA
cdr3_aa: CASSELGDTPQHF
cdr3_nt: TGTGCCAGCAGTGAATTGGGTGACACGCCCCAGCATTTT

v_call: TRBV7-9
clone_size: NA
j_call: TRBJ1-2
d_call: TRBD1
cdr3_aa: CANSFVGGFNGYTF
cdr3_nt: TGTGCCAACAGCTTTGTAGGGGGCTTTAATGGCTACACCTTC

v_call: TRBV2
clone_size: NA
j_call: TRBJ2-3
d_call: NA
cdr3_aa: CASSELALSTDTQYF
cdr3_nt: TGTGCCAGCAGTGAACTAGCTCTTAGCACAGATACGCAGTATTTT

v_call: TRBV20-1
clone_size: NA
j_call: TRBJ1-1
d_call: NA
cdr3_aa: CSAKGGRLSEAFF
cdr3_nt: TGCAGTGCTAAAGGCGGGAGGCTCAGTGAAGCTTTCTTT

v_call: TRBV2
clone_size: few
j_call: TRBJ1-1
d_call: NA
cdr3_aa: CASSVEAGTEAFF
cdr3_nt: TGTGCCAGCAGTGTGGAGGCCGGGACTGAAGCTTTCTTT

v_call: TRBV11-2
clone_size: NA
j_call: TRBJ1-5
d_call: TRBD1
cdr3_aa: CASSLGQGAFDQPQHF
cdr3_nt: TGTGCCAGCAGCTTAGGACAGGGGGCCTTCGATCAGCCCCAGCATTTT

v_call: TRBV5-4
clone_size: once
j_call: TRBJ2-3
d_call: TRBD2
cdr3_aa: CASSTPGGMGTDTQYF
cdr3_nt: TGTGCCAGCAGCACCCCCGGGGGGATGGGCACAGATACGCAGTATTTT

v_call: TRBV7-9
clone_size: many
j_call: TRBJ2-3
d_call: NA
cdr3_aa: CASSLVLSSDTQYF
cdr3_nt: TGTGCCAGCAGCTTAGTTCTTTCTTCAGATACGCAGTATTTT

v_call: TRBV5-1
clone_size: few
j_call: TRBJ2-7
d_call: NA
cdr3_aa: CASSLISVGAYEQYF
cdr3_nt: TGCGCCAGCAGCTTGATCTCTGTGGGGGCCTACGAGCAGTACTTC

v_call: TRBV12-3/TRBV12-4
clone_size: few
j_call: TRBJ2-5
d_call: TRBD1
cdr3_aa: CASRTGQGARGTQYF
cdr3_nt: TGTGCCAGCAGGACGGGACAGGGGGCTCGAGGGACCCAGTACTTC

v_call: TRBV7-6
clone_size: NA
j_call: TRBJ1-2
d_call: NA
cdr3_aa: CASSLVAQPNYGYTF
cdr3_nt: TGTGCCAGCAGCTTAGTCGCCCAGCCCAACTATGGCTACACCTTC

v_call: TRBV4-1
clone_size: few
j_call: TRBJ2-4
d_call: TRBD2
cdr3_aa: CASSQPLQRGGDRNIQYF
cdr3_nt: TGCGCCAGCAGCCAACCCCTCCAGCGGGGGGGCGACCGAAACATTCAGTACTTC

v_call: TRBV20-1
clone_size: NA
j_call: TRBJ2-7
d_call: NA
cdr3_aa: CSAPAGRAYEQYF
cdr3_nt: TGCAGTGCGCCAGCGGGTAGGGCCTACGAGCAGTACTTC

v_call: TRBV6-5
clone_size: NA
j_call: TRBJ2-5
d_call: NA
cdr3_aa: CAAGSETQYF
cdr3_nt: TGTGCCGCGGGTTCGGAGACCCAGTACTTC

v_call: TRBV12-3/TRBV12-4
clone_size: NA
j_call: TRBJ2-1
d_call: NA
cdr3_aa: CASREPGTPTGNEQFF
cdr3_nt: TGTGCCAGCAGAGAACCCGGGACTCCCACCGGCAATGAGCAGTTCTTC

v_call: TRBV30
clone_size: NA
j_call: TRBJ2-3
d_call: NA
cdr3_aa: CAWSSAGADTQYF
cdr3_nt: TGTGCCTGGAGTTCGGCCGGGGCAGATACGCAGTATTTT

v_call: TRBV11-2
clone_size: NA
j_call: TRBJ1-3
d_call: TRBD1
cdr3_aa: CASSAPRETGSGNTIYF
cdr3_nt: TGTGCCAGCAGCGCCCCAAGGGAGACAGGGTCTGGAAACACCATATATTTT

v_call: TRBV6-1
clone_size: NA
j_call: TRBJ1-5
d_call: NA
cdr3_aa: CTSTTRGQFNQPQHF
cdr3_nt: TGTACCAGCACCACTCGAGGACAGTTCAATCAGCCCCAGCATTTT

v_call: TRBV20-1
clone_size: NA
j_call: TRBJ1-2
d_call: NA
cdr3_aa: CSAKTRAATTNYGYTF
cdr3_nt: TGCAGTGCTAAAACACGGGCAGCCACTACTAACTATGGCTACACCTTC

v_call: TRBV5-6
clone_size: NA
j_call: TRBJ1-5
d_call: TRBD1
cdr3_aa: CASSRDRYQPQHF
cdr3_nt: TGTGCCAGCAGCCGGGACAGATATCAGCCCCAGCATTTT

v_call: TRBV13
clone_size: NA
j_call: TRBJ2-7
d_call: NA
cdr3_aa: CASSSGRTLVPYEQYF
cdr3_nt: TGTGCCAGCAGCTCGGGACGGACACTTGTTCCCTACGAGCAGTACTTC

v_call: TRBV18
clone_size: few
j_call: TRBJ1-2
d_call: NA
cdr3_aa: CASSPPLIEGFYGYTF
cdr3_nt: TGTGCCAGCTCACCACCCCTCATCGAGGGCTTCTATGGCTACACCTTC

v_call: TRBV7-6
clone_size: NA
j_call: TRBJ2-2
d_call: TRBD2
cdr3_aa: CASSLLAEMDTGELFF
cdr3_nt: TGTGCCAGCAGCTTACTAGCGGAAATGGACACCGGGGAGCTGTTTTTT

v_call: TRBV11-2
clone_size: NA
j_call: TRBJ2-3
d_call: NA
cdr3_aa: CASSLAVVPSSGTQYF
cdr3_nt: TGTGCCAGCAGCTTAGCCGTAGTCCCCTCCTCGGGTACGCAGTATTTT

v_call: TRBV2
clone_size: NA
j_call: TRBJ1-1
d_call: NA
cdr3_aa: CASGGGGSTNTEAFF
cdr3_nt: TGTGCCAGCGGGGGCGGGGGCAGTACGAACACTGAAGCTTTCTTT

v_call: TRBV6-6
clone_size: NA
j_call: TRBJ2-1
d_call: NA
cdr3_aa: CASRGTGTNYNEQFF
cdr3_nt: TGTGCCAGCAGGGGCACCGGGACAAACTACAATGAGCAGTTCTTC

v_call: TRBV6-1
clone_size: few
j_call: TRBJ1-2
d_call: NA
cdr3_aa: CASTLNRVPTYGYTF
cdr3_nt: TGTGCCAGCACCCTGAATCGGGTTCCCACCTATGGCTACACCTTC

v_call: TRBV6-6
clone_size: few
j_call: TRBJ2-3
d_call: TRBD2
cdr3_aa: CASSYSPQRLAGVTQYF
cdr3_nt: TGTGCCAGCAGTTACTCTCCTCAGCGGCTAGCGGGGGTTACGCAGTATTTT

v_call: TRBV7-2
clone_size: few
j_call: TRBJ2-1
d_call: NA
cdr3_aa: CASSLQGGGGDNEQFF
cdr3_nt: TGTGCCAGCAGCTTACAAGGAGGAGGTGGGGACAATGAGCAGTTCTTC

v_call: TRBV9
clone_size: NA
j_call: TRBJ2-1
d_call: NA
cdr3_aa: CASSLHPWGYNEQFF
cdr3_nt: TGTGCCAGCAGCTTACACCCCTGGGGGTACAATGAGCAGTTCTTC

v_call: TRBV5-1
clone_size: once
j_call: TRBJ2-1
d_call: TRBD2
cdr3_aa: CASSLGLLAGAYNEQFF
cdr3_nt: TGCGCCAGCAGCTTGGGCCTCCTAGCGGGAGCCTACAATGAGCAGTTCTTC

v_call: TRBV5-1
clone_size: NA
j_call: TRBJ2-3
d_call: TRBD1
cdr3_aa: CASSTQDRGSTDTQYF
cdr3_nt: TGCGCCAGCAGCACCCAGGACAGGGGAAGCACAGATACGCAGTATTTT

v_call: TRBV5-6
clone_size: NA
j_call: TRBJ2-5
d_call: NA
cdr3_aa: CASSFIGDPLDETQYF
cdr3_nt: TGTGCCAGCAGCTTTATCGGAGATCCTCTAGACGAGACCCAGTACTTC

v_call: TRBV27
clone_size: NA
j_call: TRBJ2-1
d_call: NA
cdr3_aa: CASSLGVGASYNEQFF
cdr3_nt: TGTGCCAGCAGTTTAGGCGTCGGGGCCTCCTACAATGAGCAGTTCTTC

v_call: TRBV28
clone_size: few
j_call: TRBJ1-6
d_call: NA
cdr3_aa: CASRGVGNSPLHF
cdr3_nt: TGTGCCAGCAGGGGGGTCGGTAATTCACCCCTCCACTTT

v_call: TRBV28
clone_size: NA
j_call: TRBJ2-3
d_call: TRBD2
cdr3_aa: CASSFALAGVGTDTQYF
cdr3_nt: TGTGCCAGCAGTTTTGCACTAGCGGGAGTTGGCACAGATACGCAGTATTTT

v_call: TRBV9
clone_size: NA
j_call: TRBJ1-6
d_call: NA
cdr3_aa: CASSSGRLAPLHF
cdr3_nt: TGTGCCAGCAGCTCGGGACGTCTGGCACCCCTCCACTTT